These 29 T cell receptor beta chains were sequenced from one sample in a study of early T cells in non-severe SARS-CoV-2 infection. MiXCR, run by TCRdb on the 5' RACE reads, gives a single entry per CDR3 protein. The table shows about 62,000 distinct CDR3 sequences, with almost 9.5% occurring only once. Material for sequencing was whole blood. The origin of the receptors is an adult who was a healthcare worker with PCR-confirmed SARS-CoV-2 infection or an uninfected control (not recorded which).

This clonotype was seen only a few times. The chain carries TRBV7-2 and TRBJ2-7, with 8 bases identical to TRBD1. The CDR3 runs to 14 residues. Germline lookup yields CDR1 SGHTA and CDR2 FQGNSA. J lost 12 bases, V lost 5 bases, and 15 bases had no gene match. In nucleotides, the CDR3 is TGTGCCAGCAGCCCAGACGGGGGACAGGCCCGGTTGTACGTC. This codes for CASSPDGGQARLYV.

In its sample, this clonotype was seen a few times. V usage is TRBV3-1 and J usage is TRBJ1-2; D might be TRBD1 (6 bases). Germline CDR1 and CDR2: LGHDT and YNNKEL (reference sequence). This CDR3 has 17 amino acids. V was trimmed by 4 bases and J by 0 bases, leaving 18 bases between them. The CDR3 region has the DNA TGTGCCAGCAGCCGACTGGGGGGCCGAGATTCTAACTATGGCTACACCTTC. Protein sequence: CASSRLGGRDSNYGYTF.

This clonotype was recorded many times. The chain recombines TRBV5-6 with TRBJ2-7, with D maybe TRBD2 (5 bases). The CDR3 spans 14 residues. Germline CDR1 and CDR2: SGHDT and YYEEEE. Trimming took off 3 bases at V and 4 bases at J, with 14 bases between the two ends. CDR3 in amino acids: CASSWNRGSYEQYV. CDR3 nucleotide sequence: TGTGCCAGCAGCTGGAATCGGGGAAGTTACGAGCAGTACGTC.

The sample holds many counts of this clonotype. The chain is built from TRBV5-4 and TRBJ1-5, with unresolved D. Trimming removed 7 bases from V and 1 base from J, with 12 bases in between. The germline V gene has CDR1 SGHNT and CDR2 YYREEE (reference sequence). The CDR3 runs to 14 residues. Written as DNA, the CDR3 is TGTGCCAGCTCAGAGGGTCAAAGCAATCAGCCCCAGCATTTT. Amino acids: CASSEGQSNQPQHF.

The chain uses TRBV20-1 and TRBJ1-1; D call uncertain. From germline, CDR1 is DFQATT and CDR2 SNEGSKA (reference sequence). V was pared by 6 bases and J by 1 base, with 12 bases between. The CDR3 extends over 13 amino acids. The CDR3 DNA reads TGCAGTGCCCGGCCGGCATGGAACACTGAAGCTTTCTTT. Residues: CSARPAWNTEAFF.

This clonotype showed up just a few times. The chain is built from TRBV30 and TRBJ1-5; the D is unclear. There are 13 residues in the CDR3. Between the trimmed V and J ends, which lost 0 bases and 2 bases, there was a span of 5 bases. Germline lookup yields CDR1 GTSNPN and CDR2 SVGIG (reference sequence). As DNA, the CDR3 is TGTGCCTGGAGTGTAAGAGGCAATCAGCCCCAGCATTTT. Translating it yields CAWSVRGNQPQHF.

The V and J genes are TRBV6-5 and TRBJ2-3; tentative D call: TRBD1 (5 bases). The germline CDR1 and CDR2 sequences are MNHEY and SVGAGI. V was cut by 4 bases and J by 4 bases, with 12 bases left in between. The length of the CDR3 is 14 residues. CDR3 sequence (DNA): TGTGCCAGCAGTTCAGGCTGGGGCTCAGATACGCAGTATTTT. Residues: CASSSGWGSDTQYF.

The chain employs TRBV9 and TRBJ2-6; D remains ambiguous. Germline assignment: CDR1 SGDLS and CDR2 YYNGEE. Between the trimmed V and J ends, which lost 0 bases and 0 bases, there was a span of 16 bases. This CDR3 is 19 amino acids long. The CDR3 region has the DNA TGTGCCAGCAGCGTAGACTTTGGGTCATACCTCTCTGGGGCCAACGTCCTGACTTTC. This sequence encodes CASSVDFGSYLSGANVLTF.

This clonotype was seen at least ten times. V is TRBV12-3 or TRBV12-4 and J is TRBJ1-2; 7 positions match TRBD1. The V segment lost 5 bases and the J segment 5 bases; nucleotides outside the gene matches: 8. This CDR3 contains 14 residues. CDR3 sequence: CASSNPGGAYGYTF. CDR3 DNA sequence: TGTGCCAGCAGTAATCCAGGGGGAGCTTATGGCTACACCTTC.

V gene TRBV7-2 combines with J gene TRBJ1-6; TRBD1 aligns across 8 bases. Losses at the gene ends were 8 bases for V and 10 bases for J; bases not matched to a gene: 16. Germline V gene lookup returns CDR1 SGHTA and CDR2 FQGNSA. The CDR3 is made up of 16 amino acids. The CDR3 region is CASLPPGGRGWSPLHF. Written as DNA, the CDR3 is TGTGCCAGCCTTCCTCCAGGGGGCAGGGGCTGGTCACCCCTCCACTTT.

In its sample, this clonotype was seen a few times. The chain recombines TRBV6-1 with TRBJ2-7; D perhaps matches TRBD2 (6 bases). The V gene lost 2 bases and the J gene lost 2 bases, with 10 bases spanning the gap. The germline V gene encodes CDR1 MNHNS and CDR2 SASEGT. The CDR3 is 14 amino acids. CDR3 in DNA: TGTGCCAGCAGTGAATACCGGGGGACCTACGAGCAGTACGTC. This translates into CASSEYRGTYEQYV.

This clonotype has just a few counts. J is TRBJ2-2 and V is TRBV30, with D unclear. Germline V gives CDR1 GTSNPN, CDR2 SVGIG (reference sequence). This CDR3 is 12 amino acids long. V gave up 2 bases and J gave up 6 bases, with 7 bases separating them. CDR3 bases: TGTGCCTGGAGTCAGGATCCCGGGGAGCTGTTTTTT. Translating gives CAWSQDPGELFF.

The V gene is TRBV15, the J gene TRBJ2-1, with 8 bases matching TRBD1. Germline-derived CDR1 and CDR2 are LNHNV and YYDKDF (reference sequence). CDR3 length: 18 amino acids. V lost 0 bases and J lost 7; bases outside the gene matches: 14. The CDR3 loop reads CATSRDGGRTGFTNEQFF. Here the CDR3 DNA reads TGTGCCACCAGCAGAGATGGGGGCCGGACAGGGTTTACGAATGAGCAGTTCTTC.

V usage is TRBV18 and J usage is TRBJ1-4; the D gene is possibly TRBD1 (5 bases). Germline values: CDR1 KGHSH, CDR2 LQKENI. V was pared by 1 base and J by 4 bases, with 10 bases between. The CDR3 is made up of 15 amino acids. CDR3 residues: CASSPRGSNNEKLFF. The CDR3 coding sequence is TGTGCCAGCTCACCACGGGGCAGCAATAATGAAAAACTGTTTTTT.

The chain links TRBV6-2 or TRBV6-3 to TRBJ2-5, with D possibly TRBD1 on 6 matching bases. Looked up from germline, CDR1 is MNHEY and CDR2 is SVGEGT. Trimming removed 4 bases at V and 0 bases at J, with 15 bases between. The CDR3 loop spans 16 amino acids. CDR3 DNA sequence: TGTGCCAGCAGTTCCGGGACACTGATCAACCAAGAGACCCAGTACTTC. Translation gives CASSSGTLINQETQYF.

This clonotype was observed at least ten times. CDR3 DNA: TGTGCCACCAGCAGGAATTTAGCGGGGGGGCCAGAGACCCAGTACTTC. Encoded protein: CATSRNLAGGPETQYF. The chain recombines TRBV15 with TRBJ2-5; TRBD2 agrees at 11 bases. The germline V gene encodes CDR1 LNHNV and CDR2 YYDKDF (reference sequence). This CDR3 has 16 amino acids. V dropped 3 bases and J dropped 4; count of bases not matched to a gene: 7.

The V gene is TRBV5-1, the J gene TRBJ2-3; D gene uncertain. The CDR3 runs 16 residues. The germline gives CDR1 SGHRS, CDR2 YFSETQ. The V gene lost 2 bases and the J gene lost 0 bases, with 13 bases spanning the gap. The chain's CDR3 is CASSFGRVGSTDTQYF. Written as DNA, the CDR3 is TGCGCCAGCAGCTTCGGTCGTGTAGGGAGCACAGATACGCAGTATTTT. The complete variable domain, with remaining parts taken from reference TRBV5-1 and TRBJ2-3, reads KAGVTQTPRYLIKTRGQQVTLSCSPISGHRSVSWYQQTPGQGLQFLFEYFSETQRNKGNFPGRFSGRQFSNSRSEMNVSTLELGDSALYLCASSFGRVGSTDTQYFGPGTRLTVL.

Ten or more counts support this clonotype. The chain combines TRBV5-1 with TRBJ1-2, with 7 positions matching TRBD1. Germline CDR1 is SGHRS and CDR2 is YFSETQ. The CDR3 sequence is 15 residues long. Trimming took 3 bases from V and 3 from J; bases not matched to a gene: 8. CDR3 sequence reads: CASSSTTGRHYGYTF. CDR3 bases: TGCGCCAGCAGCTCAACGACAGGGCGACACTATGGCTACACCTTC.

The chain joins TRBV6-1 to TRBJ1-1; 8 bases map to TRBD1. Germline CDR1 and CDR2: MNHNS and SASEGT. The CDR3 runs 16 residues. Trimming cost V 8 bases and J 0 bases; bases outside gene matches: 11. CDR3 amino acids: CASRIKQGVVNTEAFF. For the CDR3, the DNA is TGTGCCAGCCGCATAAAACAGGGGGTAGTGAACACTGAAGCTTTCTTT.

This clonotype came up many times. The V gene is TRBV27, the J gene TRBJ1-6; 7 bases align to TRBD1. Trimming removed 7 bases from V and 5 bases from J; junction bases left unmatched: 8. There are 15 residues in the CDR3. Germline values: CDR1 MNHEY, CDR2 SMNVEV (reference sequence). The CDR3 sequence is CASTSGTADNSPLHF. In nucleotides, the CDR3 is TGTGCCAGCACTAGCGGGACAGCCGATAATTCACCCCTCCACTTT.

This clonotype turned up a few times. CDR3 residues: CSAQLAGADTQYF. In DNA, the CDR3 is TGCAGTGCTCAACTAGCGGGGGCAGATACGCAGTATTTT. This rearrangement joins TRBV20-1 to TRBJ2-3; 11 positions match TRBD2. The CDR3 has 13 amino acids. V was pared by 5 bases and J by 4 bases, with 2 bases of the junction left unmatched. Per germline, CDR1 DFQATT and CDR2 SNEGSKA (reference sequence).

This chain links TRBV7-9 with TRBJ2-1; TRBD2 matches at 8 bases. Germline CDR1 reads SEHNR; CDR2 reads FQNEAQ (reference sequence). The trim removed 2 bases at V and 5 bases at J, leaving 8 bases unmatched. This CDR3 region has 16 residues. This CDR3 reads CASSLRLAGRNNEQFF. The CDR3 bases are TGTGCCAGCAGCTTACGGCTAGCGGGTCGGAACAATGAGCAGTTCTTC. The variable domain in full, with the rest retrieved from reference TRBV7-9 and TRBJ2-1, is DTGVSQNPRHKITKRGQNVTFRCDPISEHNRLYWYRQTLGQGPEFLTYFQNEAQLEKSRLLSDRFSAERPKGSFSTLEIQRTEQGDSAMYLCASSLRLAGRNNEQFFGPGTRLTVL.

The sample holds many counts of this clonotype. The genes are TRBV6-6 and TRBJ1-3; 7 positions agree with TRBD1. V shed 6 bases, J shed 3 bases, and the junction held 8 bases outside the gene matches. The CDR3 runs 15 residues. The germline gives CDR1 MNHNY, CDR2 SVGAGI (reference sequence). CDR3: CASSPQGDYGNTIYF. In DNA, the CDR3 is TGTGCCAGCAGCCCCCAGGGGGATTATGGAAACACCATATATTTT.

This clonotype was seen a few times. The chain combines TRBV30 with TRBJ2-5, with TRBD1 matching 12 bases. This CDR3 spans 16 amino acids. Trimming took 4 bases from V and 5 from J; bases not matched to a gene: 11. From germline, CDR1 is GTSNPN and CDR2 SVGIG (reference sequence). For the CDR3, the DNA is TGTGCCTGGAAACCGGAGGGGACAGGGGGCATCGAGACCCAGTACTTC. This encodes CAWKPEGTGGIETQYF.

Ten or more counts support this clonotype. The chain recombines TRBV5-8 with TRBJ1-2; TRBD1 matches at 7 bases. The ends lost 4 bases at V and 1 base at J; junction bases unmatched: 10. This CDR3 is built from 16 residues. Germline V lookup: CDR1 SGHTS, CDR2 YDEGEE. CDR3 protein: CASSLKRTGVNYGYTF. CDR3 sequence (DNA): TGTGCCAGCAGCCTCAAGCGGACAGGCGTTAACTATGGCTACACCTTC.

This clonotype has a count of ten or more. The rearrangement joins TRBV6-5 to TRBJ1-2, with 10 bases matching TRBD1. This CDR3 is built from 14 residues. The V segment lost 2 bases and the J segment 3 bases; nucleotides outside the gene matches: 0. In germline, CDR1 is MNHEY, CDR2 SVGAGI. The CDR3 DNA follows: TGTGCCAGCAGTTACGGGACAGGGGACTATGGCTACACCTTC. Its protein is CASSYGTGDYGYTF.

This clonotype was counted between two and nine times. CDR3: CASSPNDRVMETQYF. The CDR3 DNA reads as TGTGCCAGCAGCCCGAACGACAGGGTAATGGAGACCCAGTACTTC. The gene calls are TRBV7-8 and TRBJ2-5; TRBD1 aligns across 7 bases. The V segment lost 5 bases and the J segment 5 bases; nucleotides outside the gene matches: 11. Germline lookup yields CDR1 SGHVS and CDR2 FQNEAQ. CDR3 length: 15 amino acids.

J is TRBJ2-2 and V is TRBV7-3; a possible D gene is TRBD2 (5 bases). The CDR3 spans 15 residues. V gave up 5 bases and J gave up 0 bases, with 10 bases separating them. Germline loops: CDR1 SGHTA, CDR2 FQGTGA. CDR3 coding DNA: TGTGCCAGCAGCACGGACGGGGCGAACACCGGGGAGCTGTTTTTT. Encoded protein: CASSTDGANTGELFF.

This clonotype has a handful of counts. The chain combines TRBV29-1 with TRBJ1-2; 7 bases match TRBD1. The CDR3 consists of 14 residues. Germline V gene data show CDR1 as SQVTM and CDR2 as ANQGSEA. Trimming cost V 3 bases and J 4 bases; bases outside gene matches: 8. The CDR3 region has the DNA TGCAGCGTTGAGGCTACGGGACAGCTCTATGGCTACACCTTC. Its protein product is CSVEATGQLYGYTF.